This TCR beta chain emerged from a study of blood T cell repertoires in COVID-19 (dated by TCRdb to between 2020 and 2021). Broadly, across the study: Collaborator samples came from the United States, Italy and Spain and covered acute and convalescent phases of COVID-19. The sample metadata nearly always contained a de-identified subject ID, COVID-19 status, age in years and sex. The dataset comprised deeply sampled blood TCRbeta repertoires from subjects exposed to, actively infected with, or recovered from COVID-19. The repertoires were released in a freely available public database meant as a resource for research on the immune response to SARS-CoV-2. The prospective study material was composed of cDNA or gDNA derived from T cells, B-cell-depleted T cells, or PBMCs. Where available, HLA class I and class II types were obtained from metadata supplied by the sample provider rather than from assay-based typing. The samples were drawn from the first 160 participants of the ongoing ImmuneRACE study and from under 1,500 subjects provided by 6 global collaborators. Paper-wide results and their limitations: How much clinical and demographic metadata was included differed by source and by participant, and the metadata was provided uncurated.

Collaborating institutions collected whole blood in K2EDTA tubes following their own protocols. For TCRbeta analysis, collaborator samples were shipped as frozen whole blood, as isolated PBMCs, or as DNA extracted from either sample type. TCRbeta CDR3 regions were amplified from genomic DNA by means of the immunoSEQ Assay, a bias-controlled multiplex PCR. As for the original processing: The number of nucleated cells in each sample was estimated by amplification of reference gene primers within the assay. Sequence reads were collapsed and filtered to measure the absolute abundance of every unique TCRbeta CDR3 rearrangement. For each sample, productive Simpson clonality was calculated by taking the square root of Simpson's diversity index across productive rearrangements. TCRdb carries this immuneACCESS record with in-frame sequences only. Its versions omit some clonotypes, under half of them owing to an unresolved V gene in the studies checked, with the rest unexplained. Clone size and the V and J calls come from that table; the DNA yielded D and trimming. The sample records fewer than 110,000 clones, roughly 86% of which are singletons. Around a tenth of the sample is held by the ten biggest clonotypes.

This clone was observed a handful of times. Its antigen remains unidentified. Base qualities are not recorded, but no much larger clone differs from it by a single base. The CDR3 goes from the cysteine to the phenylalanine over 13 residues. Only the CDR3 portion is preserved as DNA: 39 bases, with reading frame beginning at the first base. For CDR1 and CDR2, the germline V gene (reference sequence) lists SEHNR and FQNEAQ. V drops 5 bases and J drops 0 bases, leaving 7 bases in between. The sequence was collected from a woman aged 25 to 39 with acute or convalescent COVID-19. Material: peripheral blood. The chain uses TRBV7-9 and TRBJ1-2; the D gene cannot be named for sure. The base sequence is TGTGCCAGCAGCCCGGGAACTAACTATGGCTACACCTTC. This encodes CASSPGTNYGYTF. Full variable domain (CDR3 extended with the reference TRBV7-9 and TRBJ1-2 proteins): DTGVSQNPRHKITKRGQNVTFRCDPISEHNRLYWYRQTLGQGPEFLTYFQNEAQLEKSRLLSDRFSAERPKGSFSTLEIQRTEQGDSAMYLCASSPGTNYGYTFGSGTRLTVV.